This TCR beta chain was documented in a study of T cell responses to AZD1222 COVID-19 vaccine. The study's findings and limits: Seropositive status at baseline applied to only five to seven AZD1222 recipients. Scientists sampled the repertoires only once the peak T cell response had passed.

CDR1 and CDR2 from the germline V gene are SGHRS and YFSETQ. The CDR3 spans 17 residues. After removal of 5 bases from V and 2 bases from J, the junction contained 6 bases not matched to a gene. This clone is a singleton in its sample. Its antigen is unknown. Sequencing was performed with immunoSEQ multiplex PCR; in TCRdb, only in-frame clones are kept and a portion is missing. Altogether about 120,000 clones are present, around 90% being singletons, with the ten largest covering roughly 15%. V gene TRBV5-1 combines with J gene TRBJ2-1; 14 nucleotides align to TRBD2. This TCR was sampled from an adult who received the AZD1222 COVID-19 vaccine. Sequencing used peripheral blood, obtained 28 days after the second AZD1222 dose. For the CDR3, the DNA is TGCGCCAGCAGGTACAAGACTAGCGGGGGGGCCTACAATGAGCAGTTCTTC. It encodes CASRYKTSGGAYNEQFF.